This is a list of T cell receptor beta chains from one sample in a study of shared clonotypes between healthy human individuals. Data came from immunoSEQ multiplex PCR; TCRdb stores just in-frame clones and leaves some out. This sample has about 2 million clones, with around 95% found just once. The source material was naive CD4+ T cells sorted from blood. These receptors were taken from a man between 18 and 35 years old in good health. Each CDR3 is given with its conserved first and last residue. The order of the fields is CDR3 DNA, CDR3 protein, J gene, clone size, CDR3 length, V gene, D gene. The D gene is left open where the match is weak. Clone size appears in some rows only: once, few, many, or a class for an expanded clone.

cdr3_nt: TGCGCCAGCAGCTTGGATCCAGGAGGTCGTCAGCCCCAGCATTTT
cdr3_aa: CASSLDPGGRQPQHF
j_call: TRBJ1-5
clone_size: .
cdr3_length: 15
v_call: TRBV5-1
d_call: .

cdr3_nt: TGTGCCAGTAAGAATGAAGTAAATGAAAAACTGTTTTTT
cdr3_aa: CASKNEVNEKLFF
j_call: TRBJ1-4
clone_size: .
cdr3_length: 13
v_call: TRBV2
d_call: .

cdr3_nt: TGTGCCAGCAGCCCCCAGGGGGCTATCGGGGAGCTGTTTTTT
cdr3_aa: CASSPQGAIGELFF
j_call: TRBJ2-2
clone_size: .
cdr3_length: 14
v_call: TRBV7-2
d_call: TRBD1

cdr3_nt: TGTGCCAGCAGTGGGGACAGAGAGCAGTTCTTC
cdr3_aa: CASSGDREQFF
j_call: TRBJ2-1
clone_size: .
cdr3_length: 11
v_call: TRBV6-1
d_call: TRBD1

cdr3_nt: TGTGCCAGCTCACCAGGAAGGACTCAGCCCCAGCATTTT
cdr3_aa: CASSPGRTQPQHF
j_call: TRBJ1-5
clone_size: .
cdr3_length: 13
v_call: TRBV18
d_call: .

cdr3_nt: TGTGCCAGCAGCGGAACCGGGACTAGCACAGGCGAGCAGTACTTC
cdr3_aa: CASSGTGTSTGEQYF
j_call: TRBJ2-7
clone_size: .
cdr3_length: 15
v_call: TRBV9
d_call: TRBD2

cdr3_nt: TGTGCCAGCAGCTTAGTAGGGGATACGCAGTATTTT
cdr3_aa: CASSLVGDTQYF
j_call: TRBJ2-3
clone_size: .
cdr3_length: 12
v_call: TRBV7-9
d_call: .

cdr3_nt: TGCGCCAGCACCCTGACAGGGGGCACAGATACGCAGTATTTT
cdr3_aa: CASTLTGGTDTQYF
j_call: TRBJ2-3
clone_size: .
cdr3_length: 14
v_call: TRBV10-2
d_call: TRBD1

cdr3_nt: TGCGCCAGCAGCCAAGAGGGGAAGGGGGGCACAGATACGCAGTATTTT
cdr3_aa: CASSQEGKGGTDTQYF
j_call: TRBJ2-3
clone_size: .
cdr3_length: 16
v_call: TRBV4-1
d_call: .

cdr3_nt: TGTGCCAGCAGCTTGGAGGACAGGGCTGGAAACACCATATATTTT
cdr3_aa: CASSLEDRAGNTIYF
j_call: TRBJ1-3
clone_size: .
cdr3_length: 15
v_call: TRBV7-6
d_call: TRBD1

cdr3_nt: TGCGCCAGCAGCCCGTCAGGACGGATGAACACTGAAGCTTTCTTT
cdr3_aa: CASSPSGRMNTEAFF
j_call: TRBJ1-1
clone_size: once
cdr3_length: 15
v_call: TRBV5-1
d_call: .

cdr3_nt: TGTGCCTGGAGCCCTAAGGACGAGCAGTACTTC
cdr3_aa: CAWSPKDEQYF
j_call: TRBJ2-7
clone_size: .
cdr3_length: 11
v_call: TRBV30
d_call: .

cdr3_nt: TGTGCCGCCCGACAGGACCCAAGCTCCTACAATGAGCAGTTCTTC
cdr3_aa: CAARQDPSSYNEQFF
j_call: TRBJ2-1
clone_size: .
cdr3_length: 15
v_call: TRBV6-5
d_call: .

cdr3_nt: TGTGCCAGCAGTTCAGGGCTCTATTCTAGCCCTAAGTTCTTC
cdr3_aa: CASSSGLYSSPKFF
j_call: TRBJ2-1
clone_size: once
cdr3_length: 14
v_call: TRBV28
d_call: .

cdr3_nt: TGTGCCAGCAGTGCGGAGGGCTGGACTGAAGCTTTCTTT
cdr3_aa: CASSAEGWTEAFF
j_call: TRBJ1-1
clone_size: .
cdr3_length: 13
v_call: TRBV6-1
d_call: .

cdr3_nt: TGTGCCACCGATCGGGACAGGGGTGATGGCTACACCTTC
cdr3_aa: CATDRDRGDGYTF
j_call: TRBJ1-2
clone_size: .
cdr3_length: 13
v_call: TRBV27
d_call: TRBD1

cdr3_nt: TGTGCCAGCAGGGTCGAACGGGGGGCAAAGGAGACCCAGTACTTC
cdr3_aa: CASRVERGAKETQYF
j_call: TRBJ2-5
clone_size: .
cdr3_length: 15
v_call: TRBV2
d_call: .

cdr3_nt: TGCAGCGTTGCACAGTACCAAGAGACCCAGTACTTC
cdr3_aa: CSVAQYQETQYF
j_call: TRBJ2-5
clone_size: .
cdr3_length: 12
v_call: TRBV29-1
d_call: .

cdr3_nt: TGTGCCAGCAGCCCGCCCGGCTTTGCGGACAGATCCTACGAGCAGTACTTC
cdr3_aa: CASSPPGFADRSYEQYF
j_call: TRBJ2-7
clone_size: .
cdr3_length: 17
v_call: TRBV11-2
d_call: .

cdr3_nt: TGTGCCAGCAGCGACGACTTCGGGGGGAGGCCCCAGCATTTT
cdr3_aa: CASSDDFGGRPQHF
j_call: TRBJ1-5
clone_size: .
cdr3_length: 14
v_call: TRBV2
d_call: .

cdr3_nt: TGTGCCAGCAGCCAAGATCTGGGCCGCTCCTACGAGCAGTACTTC
cdr3_aa: CASSQDLGRSYEQYF
j_call: TRBJ2-7
clone_size: .
cdr3_length: 15
v_call: TRBV14
d_call: .

cdr3_nt: TGTGCCAGTAGTAAGGTGTTGAACAGCCTGAGCACTGAAGCTTTCTTT
cdr3_aa: CASSKVLNSLSTEAFF
j_call: TRBJ1-1
clone_size: .
cdr3_length: 16
v_call: TRBV19
d_call: .

cdr3_nt: TGCGCCAGCAGCTTGGTACTAGCGGGGAATGAGCAGTTCTTC
cdr3_aa: CASSLVLAGNEQFF
j_call: TRBJ2-1
clone_size: .
cdr3_length: 14
v_call: TRBV5-1
d_call: TRBD2

cdr3_nt: TGTGCCTGGAGTGTGGGGTTAAATGGCTACACCTTC
cdr3_aa: CAWSVGLNGYTF
j_call: TRBJ1-2
clone_size: .
cdr3_length: 12
v_call: TRBV30
d_call: .

cdr3_nt: TGTGCCAGCAGCCTGACAGGGGATAATGAAAAACTGTTTTTT
cdr3_aa: CASSLTGDNEKLFF
j_call: TRBJ1-4
clone_size: .
cdr3_length: 14
v_call: TRBV28
d_call: TRBD1

cdr3_nt: TGTGCCAGCAGCTTAGTTTTCGTCGGAACCTCTGGGGCCAACGTCCTGACTTTC
cdr3_aa: CASSLVFVGTSGANVLTF
j_call: TRBJ2-6
clone_size: .
cdr3_length: 18
v_call: TRBV11-2
d_call: .

cdr3_nt: TGTGCCAGCAGCGTAGGACAGGCGTACTCTGGAAACACCATATATTTT
cdr3_aa: CASSVGQAYSGNTIYF
j_call: TRBJ1-3
clone_size: .
cdr3_length: 16
v_call: TRBV9
d_call: .

cdr3_nt: TGTGCCAGCAGGGACTCCAATCAGCCCCAGCATTTT
cdr3_aa: CASRDSNQPQHF
j_call: TRBJ1-5
clone_size: .
cdr3_length: 12
v_call: TRBV6-1
d_call: .

cdr3_nt: TGTGCCAGCAGACAGGGACAGACTCCCAAAAACATTCAGTACTTC
cdr3_aa: CASRQGQTPKNIQYF
j_call: TRBJ2-4
clone_size: .
cdr3_length: 15
v_call: TRBV11-2
d_call: TRBD1

cdr3_nt: TGCGCCAGCAGCTACGGGACAGAAGGTTCACCCCTCCACTTT
cdr3_aa: CASSYGTEGSPLHF
j_call: TRBJ1-6
clone_size: .
cdr3_length: 14
v_call: TRBV5-1
d_call: TRBD1

cdr3_nt: TGTGCCAGCAGTTACTCGAGCCCGGGGTACGAGCAGTACTTC
cdr3_aa: CASSYSSPGYEQYF
j_call: TRBJ2-7
clone_size: .
cdr3_length: 14
v_call: TRBV6-5
d_call: .